This paragraph reports one T cell receptor (beta chain). Its antigen is undetermined. cDNA libraries for TCR beta contained unique molecular identifiers. The authors obtained 540,000 or so cDNA molecules from roughly 1 to 10 million T cells. TCRdb independently ran MiXCR on the PCR reads; one entry per CDR3 protein. The sample contains 750,000 to 950,000 distinct CDR3 sequences, roughly half of which appear only once. Germline CDR1 is DFQATT and CDR2 is SNEGSKA (reference sequence). CDR3 length: 14 amino acids. The V end lost 5 bases, the J end lost 2 bases, and 16 bases lay between the germline ends. This sample is part of a study of post-analysis software for immune sequencing data. General study results and limits: Samples made in the same batch grouped tightly together by F measure. Diversity measured as normalized Chao1 was significantly lower in multiple sclerosis patients than in controls. In patients, TRBV5-6, TRBV5-1 and TRBV20-1 belonged to about five TRBV segments found more frequently than in controls.

The source is a girl between 5 and 17 years old with multiple sclerosis. Sequencing was done on a sample of blood. V usage is TRBV20-1 and J usage is TRBJ2-7; the D call may be TRBD1 or TRBD2 (5 bases each). CDR3 coding DNA: TGCAGTGCTGCCCGGGGCAGGAGCGCCTACGAGCAGTACTTC. Translated: CSAARGRSAYEQYF.